One sample yielded the 14 T cell receptor beta chains listed below, sequenced in a study of cytomegalovirus exposure and HLA in healthy donors. The PCR ran on 60 Vbeta and 13 Jbeta primers. Libraries were prepared by immunoSEQ multiplex PCR; TCRdb keeps only in-frame clonotypes and omits some of them. Of 150,000 to 200,000 clones listed, 75% to 90% were seen once; the top ten hold 6.3%. Sequencing was done on a sample of PBMCs. The receptors derive from a male donor in good health and CMV-seropositive.

The chain employs TRBV12-1 and TRBJ2-1; the table calls TRBD1, which could not be checked here. TRBV12-1 is a listed pseudogene. CDR3 size: 15 residues. CDR3 coding DNA: TGTGCCAGCAGCTTTGCGCCCCAACAACACAATGAGCAGTTCTTC. Translated: CASSFAPQQHNEQFF.

The J gene is TRBJ1-5, the V gene TRBV10-3; 9 bases align to TRBD1. The V segment lost 10 bases and the J segment 1 base; nucleotides outside the gene matches: 5. This CDR3 contains 14 residues. CDR1 is ENHRY, CDR2 SYGVKD, per germline. DNA for the CDR3: TGTGCCACCGCCGGGACAGGGAGCAATCAGCCCCAGCATTTT. Residues: CATAGTGSNQPQHF.

J is TRBJ2-1 and V is TRBV5-6; 13 bases map to TRBD2. V lost 4 bases to trimming and J lost 1 base; unmatched junction nucleotides: 11. The CDR3 spans 19 residues. The germline CDR1 and CDR2 sequences are SGHDT and YYEEEE. CDR3 DNA: TGTGCCAGCAGCCGTACTAGCGGGAGGGCCGGGGGGTCCTACAATGAGCAGTTCTTC. Its protein product is CASSRTSGRAGGSYNEQFF.

This clone was found a few times. This chain uses TRBV5-1 with TRBJ2-2; 9 nucleotides align to TRBD2. The CDR3 has 15 residues. Losses at the gene ends were 4 bases for V and 1 base for J; bases not matched to a gene: 2. Germline V CDR1 and CDR2: SGHRS, YFSETQ. CDR3: CASSLTSGNTGELFF. For the CDR3, the DNA is TGCGCCAGCAGCCTGACTAGCGGGAACACCGGGGAGCTGTTTTTT.

The chain employs TRBV2 and TRBJ2-3; D may be TRBD1 (6 bases). CDR3 size: 16 residues. V shed 1 base and J shed 0 bases, with 11 bases lying between them. Germline V gene sequence: CDR1 SNHLY, CDR2 FYNNEI. Here the CDR3 reads CASSEGQVSSTDTQYF. CDR3 DNA sequence: TGTGCCAGCAGTGAAGGACAGGTTTCTAGCACAGATACGCAGTATTTT.

The gene calls are TRBV11-2 and TRBJ2-1; 7 nucleotides line up with TRBD2. Germline V gene lookup returns CDR1 SGHAT and CDR2 FQNNGV. The V segment lost 5 bases and the J segment 3 bases; nucleotides outside the gene matches: 7. The CDR3 totals 15 residues. The chain's CDR3 is CASSITSGDYNEQFF. The DNA for the CDR3 is TGTGCCAGCAGCATTACCAGCGGGGACTACAATGAGCAGTTCTTC.

CDR3 region: CASSSGNSRWETQYF. For the CDR3, the DNA is TGTGCCAGCAGCTCGGGGAATAGTAGGTGGGAGACCCAGTACTTC. The chain links TRBV7-2 to TRBJ2-5, with D maybe TRBD2 (5 bases). This CDR3 contains 15 residues. Germline assignment: CDR1 SGHTA and CDR2 FQGNSA. V was shortened by 4 bases and J by 5 bases, with 17 bases between the two germline ends.

The V gene is TRBV28, the J gene TRBJ2-1, with 9 bases matching TRBD2. The CDR3 sequence is 13 residues long. V lost 6 bases to trimming and J lost 7 bases; unmatched junction nucleotides: 4. Germline lookup yields CDR1 MDHEN and CDR2 SYDVKM. CDR3 coding DNA: TGTGCCAGCAGGGCGGGAGGGCCGAATGAGCAGTTCTTC. Translated: CASRAGGPNEQFF.

The chain couples TRBV27 to TRBJ2-1; 9 bases fit TRBD2. CDR1 and CDR2 (germline): MNHEY, SMNVEV (reference sequence). There are 15 residues in the CDR3. V lost 3 bases and J lost 7; bases outside the gene matches: 7. The CDR3 nucleotides read TGTGCCAGCAGTTTTGGTACTAGCGGGTGGAATGAGCAGTTCTTC. Amino acids: CASSFGTSGWNEQFF.

The CDR3 reads CASSLDAGVVSEQFF. DNA for the CDR3: TGCGCCAGCAGCTTGGACGCAGGGGTAGTTTCTGAGCAGTTCTTC. V and J are TRBV5-1 and TRBJ2-1; D might be TRBD1 (6 bases). Per the germline V gene, CDR1 is SGHRS and CDR2 is YFSETQ. Between the trimmed V and J ends, which lost 0 bases and 9 bases, there was a span of 16 bases. CDR3 length: 15 amino acids.

This chain connects TRBV7-2 to TRBJ1-1, with 11 bases identical to TRBD1. V lost 5 bases, J lost 5 bases, and 7 bases stayed unmatched. Germline V gene data show CDR1 as SGHTA and CDR2 as FQGNSA. CDR3 length equals 15 residues. The CDR3: CASSTTGTGGTEAFF. CDR3 sequence (DNA): TGTGCCAGCAGCACTACCGGGACAGGGGGAACTGAAGCTTTCTTT.

The sample holds a few counts of this clone. The genes are TRBV6-1 and TRBJ1-5; no definite D call. Germline CDR1 MNHNS, CDR2 SASEGT. The CDR3 spans 16 residues. The V end lost 4 bases, the J end lost 0 bases, and 13 bases lay between the germline ends. The CDR3 region has the DNA TGTGCCAGCAGTGTCCACGCGGCCCCTAGCAATCAGCCCCAGCATTTT. It is translated as CASSVHAAPSNQPQHF.

V and J are TRBV5-1 and TRBJ2-7; 10 nucleotides align to TRBD2. The CDR3 spans 15 residues. Germline assignment: CDR1 SGHRS and CDR2 YFSETQ. Losses at the gene ends were 9 bases for V and 6 bases for J; bases not matched to a gene: 15. The chain's CDR3 is CANCQREGQGGEQYF. CDR3 DNA: TGCGCCAACTGTCAGCGGGAGGGCCAAGGGGGCGAGCAGTACTTC.

For the CDR3, the DNA is TGTGCCAGCAGCTTTTTGGGACAGGGTTTAATGGACACTGAAGCTTTCTTT. Amino acids: CASSFLGQGLMDTEAFF. The V and J genes are TRBV5-6 and TRBJ1-1; TRBD1 agrees at 9 bases. The CDR3 is 17 residues long. After removal of 2 bases from V and 3 bases from J, the junction contained 11 bases not matched to a gene. The germline V gene has CDR1 SGHDT and CDR2 YYEEEE.